The 14 T cell receptor beta chains presented below share a single source sample, sequenced in a study of T cells after yellow fever vaccination. TCRdb itself ran the 5' RACE reads through MiXCR, one entry per CDR3 protein. The sample lists fewer than 450,000 distinct CDR3 sequences, roughly 4% occurring once. This specimen was PBMCs, taken 5 days after the yellow fever booster vaccination. The receptors originated from a man aged 18 to 29 who received the YFV17D yellow fever vaccine.

This chain joins TRBV7-3 and TRBJ2-1; 12 bases fit TRBD1. The V gene end was trimmed by 4 bases and the J gene end by 8 bases; junction bases not matched to a gene: 3. There are 14 residues in the CDR3. Germline V gene data show CDR1 as SGHTA and CDR2 as FQGTGA. The CDR3 loop reads CASSSGQGAYEQFF. CDR3 bases: TGTGCCAGCAGCTCGGGACAGGGGGCCTATGAGCAGTTCTTC.

This clonotype was recorded many times. The V and J genes are TRBV15 and TRBJ1-6; D perhaps matches TRBD1 (5 bases). Per germline, CDR1 LNHNV and CDR2 YYDKDF (reference sequence). The V and J ends lost 2 bases and 3 bases respectively, with 5 bases between them. CDR3 length equals 14 residues. The CDR3 spells CATSRQGYNSPLHF. The CDR3 nucleotides read TGTGCCACCAGCAGACAGGGCTATAATTCACCCCTCCACTTT.

The J gene is TRBJ1-4, the V gene TRBV5-4; no clear D gene. Germline CDR1 SGHNT, CDR2 YYREEE (reference sequence). The CDR3 spans 15 residues. V lost 1 base, J lost 7 bases, and 14 bases lay in between. CDR3 residues: CASSLLGDRSEKLFF. In nucleotides, the CDR3 is TGTGCCAGCAGCTTGCTTGGGGATAGGAGTGAAAAACTGTTTTTT.

There are many counts of this clonotype. The CDR3: CSARGTIDEQYV. In DNA form, the CDR3 reads TGCAGTGCTAGAGGGACGATCGACGAGCAGTACGTC. The genes are TRBV20-1 and TRBJ2-7; D not resolved. Germline values: CDR1 DFQATT, CDR2 SNEGSKA (reference sequence). The CDR3 is made up of 12 amino acids. The germline V and J ends were trimmed by 1 base and 5 bases, with 9 bases remaining between them.

The chain couples TRBV5-1 to TRBJ2-3; D possibly corresponds to TRBD1 (7 bases). The V gene lost 0 bases and the J gene lost 5 bases, with 10 bases spanning the gap. The germline CDR1 and CDR2 sequences are SGHRS and YFSETQ. The CDR3 has 14 amino acids. The CDR3 DNA reads TGCGCCAGCAGCTTGGGACAGGGAGGAGATACGCAGTATTTT. Translated, it gives CASSLGQGGDTQYF.

In this sample, this clonotype turned up many times. The chain couples TRBV5-1 to TRBJ2-1, with 7 bases lining up with TRBD1. This CDR3 has 15 residues. The germline CDR1 and CDR2 sequences are SGHRS and YFSETQ. V dropped 4 bases and J dropped 0; count of bases not matched to a gene: 4. DNA of the CDR3: TGCGCCAGCAGCATTGACAGGGACTCCTACAATGAGCAGTTCTTC. As protein: CASSIDRDSYNEQFF.

This clonotype was seen only a few times. The CDR3 reads CASHGRVPLQGELFF. The CDR3 nucleotides read TGTGCCAGCCATGGGCGGGTCCCTCTTCAGGGGGAGCTGTTTTTT. The chain links TRBV6-2 or TRBV6-3 to TRBJ2-2; a possible D gene is TRBD2 (5 bases). This CDR3 is built from 15 residues. The germline gives CDR1 MNHEY, CDR2 SVGEGT. Trimming took 8 bases from V and 8 from J, leaving 21 bases between them.

The chain couples TRBV28 to TRBJ2-2; 7 bases fit TRBD2. The CDR3 covers 16 residues. V dropped 5 bases and J dropped 6; count of bases not matched to a gene: 12. Germline V gives CDR1 MDHEN, CDR2 SYDVKM. CDR3 amino acids: CASSRGWTRWAGELFF. CDR3 DNA sequence: TGTGCCAGCAGTCGAGGCTGGACTAGATGGGCCGGGGAGCTGTTTTTT.

This clonotype appeared a few times. This rearrangement joins TRBV19 to TRBJ1-2; D is uncertain. V shed 6 bases and J shed 11 bases, with 28 bases lying between them. CDR3 length: 16 amino acids. The germline gives CDR1 LNHDA, CDR2 SQIVND (reference sequence). The CDR3 region is CASREFVGSRGLEYTF. CDR3 bases: TGTGCCAGTAGAGAATTCGTCGGTTCCAGAGGCCTGGAATACACCTTC.

This clonotype was detected many times. The chain links TRBV29-1 to TRBJ2-3, with D possibly TRBD1 on 6 matching bases. With 6 bases removed from V and 1 base from J, the gap between germline ends came to 17 bases. The CDR3 extends over 15 amino acids. Germline V CDR1 and CDR2: SQVTM, ANQGSEA. CDR3 nucleotides: TGCAGCGTGCAAAGACAGGATTCGGGCACAGATACGCAGTATTTT. Protein sequence: CSVQRQDSGTDTQYF.

The V call is TRBV6-6, the J call TRBJ2-5, with D maybe TRBD1 (8 bases). Germline values: CDR1 MNHNY, CDR2 SVGAGI (reference sequence). The germline V and J ends were trimmed by 6 bases and 2 bases, with 19 bases remaining between them. The CDR3 covers 16 residues. This CDR3 reads CASSFTGGGPQETQYF. CDR3 bases: TGTGCCAGCAGCTTCACAGGGGGAGGGCCACAAGAGACCCAGTACTTC.

This chain uses TRBV5-1 with TRBJ2-1; 9 bases align to TRBD1. This CDR3 has 15 residues. Trimming at V came to 4 bases and at J to 6 bases, leaving 8 bases not matched to a gene. CDR1 is SGHRS, CDR2 YFSETQ, per germline. CDR3 residues: CASSPQVQGANEQFF. DNA for the CDR3: TGCGCCAGCAGCCCACAGGTACAGGGGGCCAATGAGCAGTTCTTC.

Only a few counts were recorded for this clonotype. The chain joins TRBV12-3 or TRBV12-4 to TRBJ2-7; either TRBD1 or TRBD2 may fit D (5 bases each). This CDR3 contains 16 residues. V shed 5 bases and J shed 0 bases, with 17 bases lying between them. CDR3 bases: TGTGCCAGCAGTCCCCACTCGTCCGGGGCCTCCTACGAGCAGTACTTC. Translation gives CASSPHSSGASYEQYF.

This clonotype was observed a few times. V usage is TRBV5-7 and J usage is TRBJ2-1; 12 nucleotides match TRBD2. TRBV5-7 qualifies as an ORF whose function is uncertain. V shed 4 bases, J shed 5 bases, and the junction held 7 bases outside the gene matches. The CDR3 is 16 residues long. CDR3 in DNA: TGTGCCAGCAGCCCCTCTAGCGGGGGGGCCAACAATGAGCAGTTCTTC. It translates to CASSPSSGGANNEQFF.